The rows below give T cell receptor beta chains drawn from one sample of a study of T cells in Graves' hyperthyroidism and ophthalmopathy. TCRdb processed the multiplex PCR reads anew with MiXCR; each CDR3 protein has one entry. The sample carries 350,000 to 400,000 distinct CDR3 sequences, 15% recorded once. Sequenced input: blood. These receptors came from a woman aged 25 to 39 with Graves' hyperthyroidism. Each CDR3 is given with its conserved first and last residue. D genes are given only for firm matches. Not every row has a clone size; where given, it reads once, few, many or a size class.

TRBJ2-7	TRBV6-1	NA	many	TGTGCCAGCTCACCACCGTCCTACGAGCAGTACTTC	CASSPPSYEQYF
TRBJ2-1	TRBV7-2	NA	many	TGTGCCAGCAGCTTATTGGGGGGGCTTGGCGGGAGCCTCTACAATGAGCAGTTCTTC	CASSLLGGLGGSLYNEQFF
TRBJ2-1	TRBV3-1	TRBD2	many	TGTGCCAGCAGCCAAGAACCTAGCGGGACTTACAATGAGCAGTTCTTC	CASSQEPSGTYNEQFF
TRBJ2-1	TRBV11-1	TRBD2	many	TGTGCCAGCACCACGGGACTACCCCCTCTCAATGAGCAGTTCTTC	CASTTGLPPLNEQFF
TRBJ2-7	TRBV27	TRBD1	many	TGTGCCAGCAGCGATACGGGACAGGGATCCTACGAGCAGTACTTC	CASSDTGQGSYEQYF
TRBJ1-3	TRBV29-1	NA	few	TGCAGCGTTGATGAGGGCTCTGGAAACACCATATATTTT	CSVDEGSGNTIYF
TRBJ2-7	TRBV2	NA	many	TGTGCCAGCAGGGGGGTCTGGCGGCCTTACAGGGAGCAGTACTTC	CASRGVWRPYREQYF
TRBJ2-7	TRBV9	TRBD2	many	TGTGCCAGCAGCGTAGGTGCGGGAGCCAGATACGAGCAGTACTTC	CASSVGAGARYEQYF
TRBJ2-7	TRBV6-5	TRBD1	few	TGTGCCAGCAGTTACGGGGACAGGGGATACTACGAGCAGTACTTC	CASSYGDRGYYEQYF
TRBJ2-1	TRBV5-6	TRBD1	NA	TGTGCCAGCAGCGCGACAGGGGAGGTTGAGCAGTTCTTC	CASSATGEVEQFF
TRBJ2-3	TRBV24-1	NA	few	TGTGCCACCGGTGGGATCACAGATACGCAGTATTTT	CATGGITDTQYF
TRBJ2-1	TRBV3-1	NA	many	TGCGCCAGCAGCCAAGGGACTCAGGTTGCCTATCGTAATATTGAGCAGTTCTTC	CASSQGTQVAYRNIEQFF
TRBJ1-5	TRBV3-1	NA	many	TGTGCCAGCAGCCAACTGACGGAACAGCCCCAGCATTTT	CASSQLTEQPQHF
TRBJ2-7	TRBV14	TRBD2	NA	TGTGCCAGCAGCCAATGGAGCGGGAGGAACGAGCAGTACTTC	CASSQWSGRNEQYF
TRBJ2-7	TRBV20-1	NA	few	TGCAGTGCTCTTAGCCCAGCCGGGACAGCAAGCGGGGACTACGAGCAGTACTTC	CSALSPAGTASGDYEQYF
TRBJ2-2	TRBV9	TRBD2	NA	TGTGCCAGCAGCGTAGTCGATAGCGGGAGGGCCGGCGAGCTGTTTTTT	CASSVVDSGRAGELFF
TRBJ2-7	TRBV3-1	TRBD2	many	TGTGCCAGCAGCCAGACTAGCGGGTACGAGCAGTACTTC	CASSQTSGYEQYF
TRBJ1-2	TRBV10-3	NA	many	TGTGCCATCAGTGAGTCGGGGGAGGACTATGGCTACACCTTC	CAISESGEDYGYTF
TRBJ2-7	TRBV18	TRBD1	few	TGTGCCAGCTCACCACCGGTATACGGGACAGGGTTTCACGAGCAGTACTTC	CASSPPVYGTGFHEQYF
TRBJ1-1	TRBV18	NA	many	TGTGCCAGCTCACCAAACGCCATGAACACTGAAGCTTTCTTT	CASSPNAMNTEAFF
TRBJ2-1	TRBV10-1	NA	NA	TGCGCCAGCAGTGAGTCGGGCACCTTGGGGCAGTTCTTC	CASSESGTLGQFF
TRBJ2-3	TRBV19	NA	NA	TGTGCCACCACGAGGGACACAGATACGCAGTATTTT	CATTRDTDTQYF
TRBJ2-3	TRBV20-1	NA	many	TGCAGTGCTAGACTCGGGACTAGCACAGATACGCAGTATTTT	CSARLGTSTDTQYF
TRBJ2-3	TRBV19	TRBD1	NA	TGTGCCAGTAGTCAAGGGACAGGGACTACAAGGGGGCAGTATTTT	CASSQGTGTTRGQYF
TRBJ2-6	TRBV15	TRBD1	NA	TGTGCCACCAGCACGAATGACAGGGCTGGGGCCAACGTCCTGACTTTC	CATSTNDRAGANVLTF
TRBJ1-3	TRBV7-2	TRBD1	NA	TGTGCCAGCAGCCCCGAGGGGACAGCCTCTGGAAACACCATATATTTT	CASSPEGTASGNTIYF
TRBJ2-2	TRBV5-1	NA	few	TGCGCCAGCAGCTTGTCCAGGTTGAACACCGGGGAGCTGTTTTTT	CASSLSRLNTGELFF
TRBJ2-3	TRBV15	TRBD1	few	TGTGCCACCAGCAGACCCAGGACAGGGGGGTCAAGCACAGATACGCAGTATTTT	CATSRPRTGGSSTDTQYF
TRBJ2-7	TRBV20-1	NA	many	TGCAGTGTTTCACGAACACTACGGGACGGATTCTCCTACGAGCAGTACTTC	CSVSRTLRDGFSYEQYF
TRBJ2-5	TRBV4-1	TRBD2	NA	TGCGCCAGCAGCCCCCCGCGAGCGGGAGGTGGAGAGACCCAGTACTTC	CASSPPRAGGGETQYF
TRBJ2-7	TRBV11-2	TRBD1	many	TGTGCCAGCAGCGCCCGACCGGGACAGGGGGCTTACGAGCAGTACTTC	CASSARPGQGAYEQYF
TRBJ2-1	TRBV6-6	NA	NA	TGTGCCAGCAGTTACCTCCCAGACCTCTCCTACAATGAGCAGTTCTTC	CASSYLPDLSYNEQFF
TRBJ1-5	TRBV28	NA	many	TGTGCCAGCAGTTTTAGGGCTCAGCCCCAGCATTTT	CASSFRAQPQHF
TRBJ2-2	TRBV10-3	NA	few	TGTGCCATCAGTGAGTCCCTCCCAGGGTTAAACACCGGGGAGCTGTTTTTT	CAISESLPGLNTGELFF
TRBJ2-4	TRBV20-1	TRBD2	NA	TGCAGTGCGTCCCCGGGACTACAAAACATTCAGTACTTC	CSASPGLQNIQYF
TRBJ2-3	TRBV20-1	NA	few	TGCAGTGGACTGACTAGCACAGATACGCAGTATTTT	CSGLTSTDTQYF